This T cell receptor (beta chain) is drawn from a study of blood T cells in healthy people across ages. A second PCR, run for roughly 7 to 12 cycles, used a sample-barcoded 5' primer plus a J-beta primer mix. MiXCR was run by TCRdb on the 5' RACE reads, yielding one entry per CDR3 protein. The sample consists of approximately 2,000,000 distinct CDR3 sequences, approximately 40% of them appearing once. V lost 2 bases and J 8 bases, leaving 13 bases between the germline ends. From germline, CDR1 is SEHNR and CDR2 FQNEAQ (reference sequence). The CDR3 totals 15 residues. The V and J genes are TRBV7-9 and TRBJ1-6, with D tentatively TRBD1 (5 bases). The source material was blood. The source of this sequence is a human donor in good health. Here the CDR3 reads CASSLLAGSDSPLHF. The CDR3 DNA reads as TGTGCCAGCAGCTTACTGGCAGGGTCAGATTCACCCCTCCACTTT.